Presented here are 5 T cell receptor beta chains from one specimen sequenced in a study of blood T cells in healthy people across ages. The second PCR ran roughly 7 to 12 cycles with a sample-barcoded 5' primer and J-beta primers. TCRdb ran MiXCR on the 5' RACE reads and lists one entry per CDR3 protein. The sample has 1,800,000 or so distinct CDR3 sequences, roughly two fifths seen once. Sample: blood. The receptors shown here come from a human donor in good health.

This clonotype was picked up a small number of times. The genes are TRBV20-1 and TRBJ1-2, with TRBD1 matching 8 bases. Germline trimming cut 5 bases from V and 8 bases from J; bases unmatched to any gene: 7. The CDR3 length is 12 residues. CDR1 is DFQATT and CDR2 is SNEGSKA in the germline V gene (reference sequence). The DNA of the CDR3 is TGCAGTGCTCTCCTGGACAGGGCCGGCTACACCTTC. Translated: CSALLDRAGYTF.

This clonotype was counted between two and nine times. V usage is TRBV20-1 and J usage is TRBJ2-3; tentatively, D is TRBD1 (6 bases). The germline gives CDR1 DFQATT, CDR2 SNEGSKA (reference sequence). CDR3 size: 13 residues. The V end was cut by 5 bases, the J end by 2 bases, with 11 bases between. The CDR3 loop is CSAQDSHTDTQYF. In nucleotides, the CDR3 is TGCAGTGCTCAGGACAGCCACACAGATACGCAGTATTTT.

The chain joins TRBV20-1 to TRBJ2-3; tentatively, D is TRBD2 (7 bases). CDR3 length equals 13 residues. Germline values: CDR1 DFQATT, CDR2 SNEGSKA (reference sequence). V lost 4 bases and J lost 13, with 21 bases in between. CDR3: CSANGGLYLDEYF. CDR3 sequence (DNA): TGCAGTGCTAACGGGGGGCTATACCTAGACGAGTATTTT.

J is TRBJ2-7 and V is TRBV28; D may be TRBD1 or TRBD2 (6 bases each). The CDR3 loop spans 15 amino acids. V was pared by 8 bases and J by 5 bases, with 22 bases between. The germline V gene has CDR1 MDHEN and CDR2 SYDVKM. CDR3 in amino acids: CASQLGGRIGHEQYF. The CDR3, as DNA: TGTGCCAGCCAACTCGGGGGCCGCATCGGGCACGAGCAGTACTTC.

This clonotype has only one observation. The gene calls are TRBV10-3 and TRBJ2-3; D remains ambiguous. Looked up from germline, CDR1 is ENHRY and CDR2 is SYGVKD. Trimming stripped 7 bases from V and 2 bases from J, with 13 bases between. There are 14 residues in the CDR3. CDR3 nucleotides: TGTGCCATCAAGCCACTTACTGACACAGATACGCAGTATTTT. Translating gives CAIKPLTDTDTQYF.